These 10 T cell receptor beta chains came from one sample sequenced in a study of tumor-infiltrating lymphocytes in primary liver carcinoma. Co-extraction of RNA and DNA was performed on 20-30 mg of unsorted bulk tissue. Total RNA (approximately 500 ng) served as template for TCR beta cDNA synthesis primed by a constant-region primer. The TCR beta library was amplified through three nested multiplex PCR rounds in a modified ARM-PCR procedure. PCR rounds one and two used TRBV1-TRBV30 forward primers with a C-beta reverse primer for 10 cycles each. TCRdb re-derived calls from the multiplex PCR reads in MiXCR, one entry per CDR3 protein. Among over 40,000 distinct CDR3 sequences, over 75% were seen once, and the ten largest hold around 22%. The sample taken for sequencing was liver tumor tissue from sampling region 5. The subset is: tumor region T5, tumor centre. All receptors derive from a man between 35 and 55 years old with primary liver carcinoma and hepatitis B virus infection.

To note about this clonotype: One junction end does not reproduce the germline sequence, and a read error may be involved. The chain couples TRBV28 to TRBJ2-5, with D hard to call. The length of the CDR3 is 14 residues. CDR1 and CDR2 (germline): MDHEN, SYDVKM. The CDR3 loop is CASSTPTGKETQYF. The CDR3 nucleotides are TGTGCCAGCAGCACCCCGACTGGAAAAGAGACCCAGTATTTC. Full variable domain (outside the CDR3, taken from reference TRBV28 and TRBJ2-5): DVKVTQSSRYLVKRTGEKVFLECVQDMDHENMFWYRQDPGLGLRLIYFSYDVKMKEKGDIPEGYSVSREKKERFSLILESASTNQTSMYLCASSTPTGKETQYFGPGTRLLVL.

With respect to this clonotype: Germline is not matched at one junction end, which may reflect a read error. The V gene is TRBV6-1, the J gene TRBJ2-7; 7 bases match TRBD2. This CDR3 region has 17 residues. Germline CDR1 MNHNS, CDR2 SASEGT. The CDR3 DNA is TGTGCGAGCAGAGAATGGGGCGGCGGGGGTAACGTGTACGAGCAGTACTTC. The encoded protein is CASREWGGGGNVYEQYF.

For this clonotype: A read error is likely, as this CDR3 ends without the conserved phenylalanine or tryptophan. J is TRBJ2-7 and V is TRBV29-1; D gene ambiguous. Germline CDR1 reads SQVTM; CDR2 reads ANQGSEA. The V and J ends lost 8 bases and 0 bases respectively, with 26 bases between them. The CDR3 spans 17 residues. The CDR3 here is CSILGHFDGPPSYEQYY. In nucleotides, the CDR3 is TGCAGCATCCTAGGGCACTTCGACGGACCCCCCTCCTACGAGCAGTACTAC.

The rearrangement uses TRBV5-6 and TRBJ1-1; D is undetermined. V lost 2 bases, J lost 11 bases, and 19 bases lay in between. Germline-derived CDR1 and CDR2 are SGHDT and YYEEEE. This CDR3 spans 14 amino acids. The CDR3 DNA sequence: TGTGCCAGCAGCTTTCACCGATTTAACATTGAGGCTTTCTTT. This codes for CASSFHRFNIEAFF.

With respect to this clonotype: Relative to the germline gene, one junction end is altered; a read error may explain this. The V and J genes are TRBV6-2 or TRBV6-3 and TRBJ2-7; D remains unclear. The V gene's germline CDR1 is MNHEY and CDR2 SVGEGT. This CDR3 region has 13 residues. The CDR3 coding sequence is TGTTCCAGCAGTTACAAGGTACCCTACGAGCAGTACTTT. Amino acids: CSSSYKVPYEQYF.

Note on this clonotype: This is likely a read error, given that the CDR3 carries no conserved phenylalanine or tryptophan at its end. The CDR3 nucleotides read TGTGCCGGCAGTCCCGGGGACTACGAGCAGTACTTA. Translation gives CAGSPGDYEQYL. The chain couples TRBV11-2 to TRBJ2-7; possible D gene TRBD2, 5 bases. This CDR3 is built from 12 residues. CDR1 is SGHAT and CDR2 is FQNNGV in the germline V gene.

As concerns this clonotype: A read error is possible here, since a much larger clone lies one base away. The rearrangement links TRBV30 to TRBJ1-6, with 7 bases fitting TRBD1. This CDR3 has 12 amino acids. The germline gives CDR1 GTSNPN, CDR2 SVGIG (reference sequence). The CDR3 nucleotides are TGTTCCTGGAGTGTACAGGGGCCACCCCTCCACTTT. As protein: CSWSVQGPPLHF.

This clonotype was seen at least ten times. This chain joins TRBV2 and TRBJ2-3; 8 bases agree with TRBD2. J lost 4 bases, V lost 9 bases, and 15 bases had no gene match. This CDR3 region has 16 residues. CDR1 and CDR2 from the germline V gene are SNHLY and FYNNEI. The CDR3 reads CARRKSLSGSSDTQYF. The CDR3 coding sequence is TGTGCCAGGCGGAAGAGTTTGAGCGGGAGTTCAGATACGCAGTATTTT.

As for this clonotype: One junction end does not reproduce the germline sequence, and a read error may be involved. The genes are TRBV2 and TRBJ2-3; D gene ambiguous. There are 13 residues in the CDR3. CDR1 and CDR2 from the germline V gene are SNHLY and FYNNEI. The chain's CDR3 is CSSRPDIADTQYF. As DNA, the CDR3 is TGTTCCAGCAGGCCCGATATCGCAGATACGCAGTATTTT.

This clonotype turned up a few times. This chain uses TRBV5-4 with TRBJ2-4, with TRBD1 matching over 7 bases. CDR1 is SGHNT, CDR2 YYREEE, per germline (reference sequence). The junction had 7 bases not matched to a gene; V was cut back by 1 base and J by 6 bases. This CDR3 comprises 15 residues. The CDR3 DNA is TGTGCCAGCAGCTTGAAAGGGGGCAGGAGAAACATTCAGTACTTC. Translated: CASSLKGGRRNIQYF.